Sequencing of this T cell receptor (beta chain) was carried out in a study of Graves' ophthalmopathy and Graves' hyperthyroidism. The V and J ends lost 3 bases and 3 bases, in that order; junction bases with no gene match: 8. Germline-derived CDR1 and CDR2 are SGHVS and FQNEAQ. There are 15 residues in the CDR3. Hyperthyroidism patients were newly diagnosed, under 2 months' duration, aged 18 to 65. This clonotype has a count of ten or more. Amplification from RNA transcripts yielded the TCR beta CDR3 regions. First-round RT-PCR used HTBI primers; second-round multiplex PCR followed. A single record per CDR3 protein comes from TCRdb applying MiXCR to the multiplex PCR reads. The table has over a million distinct CDR3 sequences, about two fifths seen once; the top ten hold roughly 11%.

The sample comprised peripheral blood or thyroid tissue (not recorded which). V and J are TRBV7-8 and TRBJ2-7; TRBD2 matches at 7 bases. This sequence originates from an adult man with Graves' hyperthyroidism. CDR3 nucleotide sequence: TGTGCCAGCAGCTTGTTCCCGACTAGCAGCTACGAGCAGTACTTC. As protein: CASSLFPTSSYEQYF.